The clone carrying this T cell receptor (beta chain) was recorded once. Sequencing was performed with immunoSEQ multiplex PCR; in TCRdb, only in-frame clones are kept and a portion is missing. The sample holds approximately 1.5 million clones, 95% to 99% seen once. The sample originates from a study of shared clonotypes between healthy human individuals. Trimming cost V 6 bases and J 5 bases; bases outside gene matches: 6. The CDR3 sequence is 13 residues long. CDR1 is MNHEY and CDR2 is SVGAGI in the germline V gene. This rearrangement joins TRBV6-5 to TRBJ1-2; 7 bases are shared with TRBD1. The TCR was taken from a man aged 25-40 years in good health. Source material: naive CD4+ T cells sorted from blood. Sample subset: CD45RA+ positively selected. CDR3 DNA sequence: TGTGCCAGCAGAAGTACAGGGGCGTATGGCTACACCTTC. Translating gives CASRSTGAYGYTF.